The rows below give T cell receptor beta chains drawn from one sample of a study of cytomegalovirus exposure and HLA in healthy donors. Some clones are missing from TCRdb's copy, which holds only in-frame ones; the method was immunoSEQ multiplex PCR. Among about 140,000 clones listed, roughly 74% were seen once. The specimen sequenced was PBMCs. These TCRs come from a woman in her thirties or forties in good health and CMV-seropositive. The conserved cysteine and the conserved F or W are not part of the CDR3 here. Fields, in order: V gene, CDR3 protein.

TRBV6-5	ASSFGTGWEQY
TRBV6-1	ASSDQGGSTDTQY
TRBV5-1	ASSLSGLNTEAF
TRBV27	ASRLAGGRLSTDTQY
TRBV7-9	ASSLAIGLAGVYEQY
TRBV19	ASSRTSGSYNEQF
TRBV27	ASSLSRTSGSGNEQF
TRBV6-4	ASRRQGGNLNTEAF
TRBV2	ASSAMGASYNEQF
TRBV28	ASSFVDRAVDTQY
TRBV19	ASKQGANTGELF
TRBV14	ASSPGLVPFGPGELF
TRBV28	ASSLLQGYNSPLH
TRBV19	ASSPQQGGNQPQH
TRBV10-3	AISGQGNTEAF
TRBV28	ASRATSYDTQY
TRBV6-5	ASSYSGLGPNQPQH
TRBV15	ATSRDRGGDTQY
TRBV5-1	ASSLGLAGGWETQY
TRBV19	ASRSSGRASGANVLT
TRBV18	ASSPPTVSYEQY
TRBV5-4	ASSLDRGSEAF
TRBV19	ASSPKTGGESEQY
TRBV10-3	AIRTSGSEQY
TRBV4-2	ASSRRLSVSGANVLT
TRBV11-3	ASSLERGNEQF
TRBV12-5	ASGCLLGDRAQETQY
TRBV6-5	ASSYGDTQY
TRBV18	ASSPGGMNTEAF
TRBV4-1	ASSPGLDRLNTQY
TRBV18	ASSPPGGTGKTVNTEAF
TRBV4-1	ASSLRDISNTGELF
TRBV7-2	ASSLSAAGELF
TRBV7-2	ASSLRGSGSDEQY
TRBV5-4	ASSFGLASDTQY
TRBV5-1	ASSWASGANVLT
TRBV25-1	ASSDREDQPQH
TRBV7-9	ASSFGQYHVFYSNQPQH
TRBV6-1	ASRYMGGGSYEQY
TRBV7-9	ASSLAGAEQF
TRBV11-2	ASNSPGLGYNEQF
TRBV9	ASSGDRGHTEAF
TRBV18	ASSRREVDEQY
TRBV5-6	ASSLVQAGYT
TRBV2	ASSEQTGGSYGYT
TRBV6-1	ASMSYTEAF
TRBV4-2	ASRQGDGTDTQY
TRBV19	ASSISSAGVDGNQPQH
TRBV5-5	ASSPGPHSGEPQH
TRBV10-1	ASRDRASNYGYT
TRBV5-1	ASSSGDTDTQY
TRBV5-1	ASSLVGGTEPTNYGYT
TRBV10-3	AIRRGNTEAF
TRBV25-1	ASSESRTGGVYGYT
TRBV19	ASGTSGIYNEQF